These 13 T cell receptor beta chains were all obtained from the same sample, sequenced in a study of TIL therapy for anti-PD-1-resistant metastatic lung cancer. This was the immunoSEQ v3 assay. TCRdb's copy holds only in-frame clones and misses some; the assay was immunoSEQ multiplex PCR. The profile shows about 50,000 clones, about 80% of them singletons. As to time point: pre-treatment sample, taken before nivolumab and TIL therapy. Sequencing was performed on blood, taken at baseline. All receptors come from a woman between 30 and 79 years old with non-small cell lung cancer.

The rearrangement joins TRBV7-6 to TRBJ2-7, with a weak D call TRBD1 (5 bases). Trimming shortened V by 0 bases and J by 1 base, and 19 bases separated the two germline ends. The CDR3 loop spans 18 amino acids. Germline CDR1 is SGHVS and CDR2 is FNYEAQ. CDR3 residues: CASSLAPADRSSSYEQYF. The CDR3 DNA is TGTGCCAGCAGCTTAGCGCCTGCTGACAGAAGCTCTTCCTACGAGCAGTACTTC.

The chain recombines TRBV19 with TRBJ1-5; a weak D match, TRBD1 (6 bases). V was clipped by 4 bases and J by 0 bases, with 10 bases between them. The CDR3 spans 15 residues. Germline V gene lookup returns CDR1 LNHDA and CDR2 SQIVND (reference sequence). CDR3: CASSKNRDSNQPQHF. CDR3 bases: TGTGCCAGTAGTAAAAACAGGGATAGCAATCAGCCCCAGCATTTT.

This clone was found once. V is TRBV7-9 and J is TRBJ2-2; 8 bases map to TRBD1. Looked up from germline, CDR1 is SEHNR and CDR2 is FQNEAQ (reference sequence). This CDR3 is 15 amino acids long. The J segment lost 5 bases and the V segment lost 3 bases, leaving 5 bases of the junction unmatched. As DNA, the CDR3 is TGTGCCAGCAGCTTGGACAGGGCACCTACCGGGGAGCTGTTTTTT. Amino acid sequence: CASSLDRAPTGELFF.

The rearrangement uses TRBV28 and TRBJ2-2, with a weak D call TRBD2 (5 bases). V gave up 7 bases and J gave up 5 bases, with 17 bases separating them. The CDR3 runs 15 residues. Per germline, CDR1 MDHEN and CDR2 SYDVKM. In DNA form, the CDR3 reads TGTGCCAGCACCACGCATTCGGGGTCAACCGGGGAGCTGTTTTTT. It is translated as CASTTHSGSTGELFF.

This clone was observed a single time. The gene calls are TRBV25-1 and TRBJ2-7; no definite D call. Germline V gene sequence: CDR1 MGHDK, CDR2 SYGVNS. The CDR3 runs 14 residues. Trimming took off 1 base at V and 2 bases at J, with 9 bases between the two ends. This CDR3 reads CASSESAGAYEQYF. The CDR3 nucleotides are TGTGCCAGCAGTGAATCTGCCGGTGCCTACGAGCAGTACTTC.

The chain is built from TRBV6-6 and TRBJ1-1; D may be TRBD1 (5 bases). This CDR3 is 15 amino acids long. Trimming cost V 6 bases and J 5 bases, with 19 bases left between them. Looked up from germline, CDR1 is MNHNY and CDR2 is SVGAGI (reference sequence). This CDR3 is CASRPGMLGGTEAFF. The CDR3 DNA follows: TGTGCCAGCAGGCCCGGGATGCTCGGGGGGACTGAAGCTTTCTTT.

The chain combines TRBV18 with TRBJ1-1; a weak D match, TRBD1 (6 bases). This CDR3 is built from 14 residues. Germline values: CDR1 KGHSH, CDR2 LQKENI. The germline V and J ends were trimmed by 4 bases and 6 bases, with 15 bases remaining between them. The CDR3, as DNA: TGTGCCAGCTCACTTGACAGGTCGGGCGCTGAAGCTTTCTTT. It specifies CASSLDRSGAEAFF.

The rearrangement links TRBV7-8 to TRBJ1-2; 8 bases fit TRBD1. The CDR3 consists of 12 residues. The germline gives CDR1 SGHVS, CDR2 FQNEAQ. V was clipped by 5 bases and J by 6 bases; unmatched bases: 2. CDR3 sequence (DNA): TGTGCCAGCAGCGTGGGACAGGATGGCTACACCTTC. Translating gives CASSVGQDGYTF.

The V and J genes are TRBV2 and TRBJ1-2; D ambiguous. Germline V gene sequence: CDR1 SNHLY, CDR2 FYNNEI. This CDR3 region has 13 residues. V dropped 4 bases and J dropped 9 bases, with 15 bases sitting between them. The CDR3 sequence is CASSGARQGSYTF. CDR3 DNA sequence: TGTGCCAGCAGTGGCGCCCGACAAGGAAGCTACACCTTC. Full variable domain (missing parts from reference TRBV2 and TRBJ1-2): EPEVTQTPSHQVTQMGQEVILRCVPISNHLYFYWYRQILGQKVEFLVSFYNNEISEKSEIFDDQFSVERPDGSNFTLKIRSTKLEDSAMYFCASSGARQGSYTFGSGTRLTVV.

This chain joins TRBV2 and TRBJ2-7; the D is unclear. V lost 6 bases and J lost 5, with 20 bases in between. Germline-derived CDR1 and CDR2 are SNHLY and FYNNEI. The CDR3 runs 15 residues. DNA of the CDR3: TGTGCCAGCAGCCCACTAAGGATGCGTCGCCACGAGCAGTACTTC. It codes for CASSPLRMRRHEQYF.

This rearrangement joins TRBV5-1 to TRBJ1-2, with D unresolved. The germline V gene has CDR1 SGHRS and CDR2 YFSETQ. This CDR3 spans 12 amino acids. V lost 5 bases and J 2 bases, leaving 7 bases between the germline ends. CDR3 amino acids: CASRPENYGYTF. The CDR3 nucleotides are TGCGCCAGCAGACCAGAGAACTATGGCTACACCTTC.

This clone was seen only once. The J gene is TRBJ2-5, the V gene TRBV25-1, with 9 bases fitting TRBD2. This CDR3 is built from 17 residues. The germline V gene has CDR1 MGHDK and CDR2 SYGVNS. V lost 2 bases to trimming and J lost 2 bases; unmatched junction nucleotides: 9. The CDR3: CASSEGLAGEGQETQYF. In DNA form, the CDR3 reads TGTGCCAGCAGTGAAGGCTTAGCGGGGGAGGGACAAGAGACCCAGTACTTC.

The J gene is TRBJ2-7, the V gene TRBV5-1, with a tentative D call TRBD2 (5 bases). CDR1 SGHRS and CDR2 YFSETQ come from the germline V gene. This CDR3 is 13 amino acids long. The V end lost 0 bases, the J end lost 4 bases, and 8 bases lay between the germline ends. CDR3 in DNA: TGCGCCAGCAGCTTGGCATCGGGATACGAGCAGTACTTC. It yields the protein CASSLASGYEQYF.